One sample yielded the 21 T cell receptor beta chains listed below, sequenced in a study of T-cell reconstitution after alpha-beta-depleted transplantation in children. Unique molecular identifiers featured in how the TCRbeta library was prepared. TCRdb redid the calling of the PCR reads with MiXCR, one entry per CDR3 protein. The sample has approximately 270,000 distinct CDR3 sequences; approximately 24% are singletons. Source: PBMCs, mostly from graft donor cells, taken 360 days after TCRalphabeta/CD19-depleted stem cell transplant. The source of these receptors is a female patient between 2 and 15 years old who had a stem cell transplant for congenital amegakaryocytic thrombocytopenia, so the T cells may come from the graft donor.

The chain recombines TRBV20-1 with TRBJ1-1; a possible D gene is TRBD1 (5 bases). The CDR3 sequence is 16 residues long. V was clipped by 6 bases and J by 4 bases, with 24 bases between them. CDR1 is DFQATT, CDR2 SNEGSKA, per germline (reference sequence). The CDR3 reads CSAKRAGVFSGTEAFF. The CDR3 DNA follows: TGCAGTGCCAAGAGGGCGGGGGTGTTTAGTGGCACTGAAGCTTTCTTT.

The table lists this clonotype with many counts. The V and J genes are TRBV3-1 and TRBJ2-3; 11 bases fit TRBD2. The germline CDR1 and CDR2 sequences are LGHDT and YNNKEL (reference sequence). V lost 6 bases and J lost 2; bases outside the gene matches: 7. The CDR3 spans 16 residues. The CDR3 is CASSPRLAGTTDTQYF. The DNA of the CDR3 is TGTGCCAGCAGTCCTAGACTAGCGGGGACCACAGATACGCAGTATTTT.

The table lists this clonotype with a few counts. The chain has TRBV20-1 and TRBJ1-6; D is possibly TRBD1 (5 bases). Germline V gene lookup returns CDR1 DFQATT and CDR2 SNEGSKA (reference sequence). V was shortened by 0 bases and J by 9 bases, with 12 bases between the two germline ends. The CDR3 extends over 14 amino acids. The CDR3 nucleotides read TGCAGTGCTAGAGAACAGGAGGGTAGTTCACCCCTCCACTTT. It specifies CSAREQEGSSPLHF.

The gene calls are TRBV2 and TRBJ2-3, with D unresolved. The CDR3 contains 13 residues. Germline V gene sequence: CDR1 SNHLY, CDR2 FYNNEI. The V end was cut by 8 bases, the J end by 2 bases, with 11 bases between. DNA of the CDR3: TGTGCCAGCGACGGCTCCAACACAGATACGCAGTATTTT. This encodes CASDGSNTDTQYF.

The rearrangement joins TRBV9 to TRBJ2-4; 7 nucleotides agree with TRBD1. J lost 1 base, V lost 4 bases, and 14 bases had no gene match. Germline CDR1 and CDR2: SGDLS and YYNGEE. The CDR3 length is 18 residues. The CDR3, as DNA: TGTGCCAGCAGCCGGGACAGTACCAGTTCTTTTGCCAAAAACATTCAGTACTTC. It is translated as CASSRDSTSSFAKNIQYF.

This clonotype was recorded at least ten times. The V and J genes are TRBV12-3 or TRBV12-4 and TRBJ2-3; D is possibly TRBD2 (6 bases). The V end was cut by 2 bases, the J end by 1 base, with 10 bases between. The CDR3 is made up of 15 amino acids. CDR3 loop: CASSLISGGTDTQYF. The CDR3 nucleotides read TGTGCCAGCAGTTTAATATCGGGGGGCACAGATACGCAGTATTTT.

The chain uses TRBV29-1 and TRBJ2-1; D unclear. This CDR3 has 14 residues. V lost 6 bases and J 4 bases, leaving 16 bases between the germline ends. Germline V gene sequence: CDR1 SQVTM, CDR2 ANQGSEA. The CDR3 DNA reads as TGCAGCGTGGGCCGGGTTGGGGTATACAATGAGCAGTTCTTC. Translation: CSVGRVGVYNEQFF.

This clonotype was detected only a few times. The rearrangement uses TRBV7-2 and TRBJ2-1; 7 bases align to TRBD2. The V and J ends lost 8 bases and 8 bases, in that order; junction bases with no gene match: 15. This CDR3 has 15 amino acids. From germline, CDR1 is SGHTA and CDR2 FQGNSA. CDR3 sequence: CASRKPNWREYEQFF. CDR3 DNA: TGTGCCAGCCGCAAACCCAACTGGCGGGAGTATGAGCAGTTCTTC.

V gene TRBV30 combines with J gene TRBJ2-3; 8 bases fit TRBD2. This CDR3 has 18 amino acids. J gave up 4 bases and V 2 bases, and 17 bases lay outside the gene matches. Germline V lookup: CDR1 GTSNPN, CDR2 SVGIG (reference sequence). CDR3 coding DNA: TGTGCCTGGAGTTCTCTAGCGGCCGGACTAGCCGGGGCAGATACGCAGTATTTT. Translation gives CAWSSLAAGLAGADTQYF. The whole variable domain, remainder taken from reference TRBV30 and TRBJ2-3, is SQTIHQWPATLVQPVGSPLSLECTVEGTSNPNLYWYRQAAGRGLQLLFYSVGIGQISSEVPQNLSASRPQDRQFILSSKKLLLSDSGFYLCAWSSLAAGLAGADTQYFGPGTRLTVL.

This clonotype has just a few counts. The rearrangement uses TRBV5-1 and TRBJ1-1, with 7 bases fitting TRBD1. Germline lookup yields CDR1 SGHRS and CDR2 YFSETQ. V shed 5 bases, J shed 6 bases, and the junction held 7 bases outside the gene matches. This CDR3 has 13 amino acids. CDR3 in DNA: TGCGCCAGCAGGTTACAGGGGTTACCTGAAGCTTTCTTT. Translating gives CASRLQGLPEAFF.

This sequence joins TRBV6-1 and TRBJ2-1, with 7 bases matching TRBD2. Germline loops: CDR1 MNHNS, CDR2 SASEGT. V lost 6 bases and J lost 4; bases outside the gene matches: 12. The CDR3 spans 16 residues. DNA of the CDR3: TGTGCCAGCAGCCCCTGGGGGGGACGTATATACAATGAGCAGTTCTTC. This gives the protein CASSPWGGRIYNEQFF.

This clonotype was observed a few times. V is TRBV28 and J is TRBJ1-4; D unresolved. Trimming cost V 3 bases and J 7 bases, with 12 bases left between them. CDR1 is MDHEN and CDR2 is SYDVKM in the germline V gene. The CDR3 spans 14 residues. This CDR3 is CASSLGDVGEKLFF. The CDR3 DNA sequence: TGTGCCAGCAGTTTGGGTGATGTGGGTGAAAAACTGTTTTTT.

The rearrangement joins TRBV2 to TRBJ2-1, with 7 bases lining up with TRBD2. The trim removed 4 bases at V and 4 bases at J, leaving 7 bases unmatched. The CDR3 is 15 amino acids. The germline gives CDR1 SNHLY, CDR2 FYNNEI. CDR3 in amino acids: CASSGRLAAYNEQFF. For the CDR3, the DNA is TGTGCCAGCAGTGGGCGACTAGCCGCATACAATGAGCAGTTCTTC.

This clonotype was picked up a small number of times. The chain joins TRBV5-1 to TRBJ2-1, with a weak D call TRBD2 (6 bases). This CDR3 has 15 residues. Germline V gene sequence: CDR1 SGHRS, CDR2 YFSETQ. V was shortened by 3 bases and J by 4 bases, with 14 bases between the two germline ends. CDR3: CASSWRDWWYNEQFF. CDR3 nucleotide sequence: TGCGCCAGCAGCTGGAGGGACTGGTGGTACAATGAGCAGTTCTTC.

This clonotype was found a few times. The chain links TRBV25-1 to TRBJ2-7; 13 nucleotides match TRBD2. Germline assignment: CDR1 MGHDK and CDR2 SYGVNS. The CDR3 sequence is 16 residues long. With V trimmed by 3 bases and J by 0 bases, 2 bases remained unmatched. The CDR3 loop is CASSDWTSGSSYEQYF. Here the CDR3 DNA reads TGTGCCAGCAGTGATTGGACTAGCGGGAGCTCCTACGAGCAGTACTTC.

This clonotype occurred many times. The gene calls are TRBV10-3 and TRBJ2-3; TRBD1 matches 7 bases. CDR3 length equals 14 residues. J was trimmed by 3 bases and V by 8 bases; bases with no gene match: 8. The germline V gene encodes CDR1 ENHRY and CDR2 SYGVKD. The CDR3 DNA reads TGTGCCATCTGGACAGGTCGTGGGACAGATACGCAGTATTTT. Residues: CAIWTGRGTDTQYF.

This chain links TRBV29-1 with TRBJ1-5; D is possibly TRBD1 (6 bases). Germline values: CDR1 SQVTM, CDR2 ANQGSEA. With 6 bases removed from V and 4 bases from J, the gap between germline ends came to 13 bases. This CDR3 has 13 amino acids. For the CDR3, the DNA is TGCAGCGTGTCCCTGCAGGGGAATCAGCCCCAGCATTTT. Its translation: CSVSLQGNQPQHF.

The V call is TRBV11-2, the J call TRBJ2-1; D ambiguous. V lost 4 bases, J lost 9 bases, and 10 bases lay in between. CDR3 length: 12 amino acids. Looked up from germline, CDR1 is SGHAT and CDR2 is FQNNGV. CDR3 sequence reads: CASSSLGFEQFF. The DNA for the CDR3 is TGTGCCAGCAGCTCGTTAGGATTTGAGCAGTTCTTC.

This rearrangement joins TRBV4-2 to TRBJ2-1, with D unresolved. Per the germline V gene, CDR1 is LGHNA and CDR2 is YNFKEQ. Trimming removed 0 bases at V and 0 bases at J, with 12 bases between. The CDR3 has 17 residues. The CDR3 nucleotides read TGTGCCAGCAGCCAAGAACATAAACCTGTCTCCTACAATGAGCAGTTCTTC. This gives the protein CASSQEHKPVSYNEQFF.

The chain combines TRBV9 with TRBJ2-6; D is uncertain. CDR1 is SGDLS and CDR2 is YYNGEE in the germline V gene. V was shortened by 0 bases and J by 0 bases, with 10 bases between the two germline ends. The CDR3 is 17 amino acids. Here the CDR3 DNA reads TGTGCCAGCAGCGTAGGCGTGGCTTCCTCTGGGGCCAACGTCCTGACTTTC. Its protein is CASSVGVASSGANVLTF.

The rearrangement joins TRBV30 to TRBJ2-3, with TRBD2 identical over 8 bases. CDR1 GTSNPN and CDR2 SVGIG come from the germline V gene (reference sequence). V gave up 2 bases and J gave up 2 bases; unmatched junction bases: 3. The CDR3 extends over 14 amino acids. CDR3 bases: TGTGCCTGGAGTCGGGGACTAGACACAGATACGCAGTATTTT. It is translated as CAWSRGLDTDTQYF.